One T cell receptor (beta chain) is described in this entry. Its antigen specificity is not known. No much larger clone is present one base from it, and per-base qualities are unavailable. The sample originates from a study of T cell changes during pregnancy in multiple sclerosis (dated by TCRdb to between 2019 and 2020). In the study overall: Changes in the T cell repertoire over the course of pregnancy were examined in this study in women with multiple sclerosis.

Library prep was done by the immunoSEQ multiplex PCR assay. TCRdb took this table from immuneACCESS and kept in-frame rearrangements with V and J called. Such tables lack part of the clones; where checked against another copy, unresolved V genes explain under half of the gap, and the rest is unexplained. The sample data list tens of thousands of clones, and more than 80% of these were observed just once. The top ten constitute approximately 0.88% of the sample. The CDR3 measures 16 amino acids from cysteine to phenylalanine. Solely the CDR3 DNA is kept, with 48 bases framed from the first base. For this chain, trimming is 3 bases at the V end and 6 bases at the J end, and the number of junction bases without a gene match is 10. Per the germline V gene, SGHAT is the CDR1 and FQNNGV is the CDR2.

The sequence was obtained from a female donor in good health, enrolled as a control in a pregnancy study. Here the sequenced sample was peripheral blood, taken in the first trimester of pregnancy. The V gene is TRBV11-2 and the J gene is TRBJ2-7; 11 central nucleotides agree with TRBD2. The CDR3 sequence is CASSFLEASGRSEQYF. The base sequence is TGTGCCAGCAGCTTCCTGGAAGCTAGCGGGAGGAGCGAGCAGTACTTC.